This T cell receptor beta chain was found in a study of cytomegalovirus exposure and HLA in healthy donors. Study results and caveats: Earlier analysis looked at TCR beta V segments, and most were productive about 87% or about 30% of the time. Another analysis was done later, and it associated 15,000 or so TCR beta sequences with HLA alleles at 0.05 false discovery rate. The authors enumerated 150 to 200 TCR beta chains as linked to cytomegalovirus.

As regards this clone: Its cognate antigen is unknown.

Every donor was a healthy person donating bone marrow. PCR was performed using 60 Vbeta and 13 Jbeta primers. Only in-frame clones appear in the TCRdb table, and some are missing; sequencing was by immunoSEQ multiplex PCR. This listing includes around 140,000 clones. The CDR3 sequence is 16 residues long. From germline, CDR1 is SNHLY and CDR2 FYNNEI. Trimming removed 0 bases at V and 4 bases at J, with 13 bases between. The sequence derives from a woman between 40 and 50 years old in good health and CMV-seropositive. This sequence joins TRBV2 and TRBJ1-5; D gene uncertain. Material: PBMCs. CDR3 DNA sequence: TGTGCCAGCAGTGAAGCGCTTCGACTAGGGAATCAGCCCCAGCATTTT. Amino acids: CASSEALRLGNQPQHF.